This T cell receptor (beta chain) comes out of a study of blood T cell repertoires in COVID-19. Study information: PBMCs, B-cell-depleted T cells, or T cells provided the cDNA or gDNA that made up the material.

Original methodology: Reference gene primer amplification gave estimated nucleated cell counts. TCRdb's table, derived via immunoSEQ multiplex PCR, lists solely in-frame clones and lacks some. D and trimming were read from the DNA, whereas the V and J calls and clone size are those reported in that table. The table shows about 120,000 clones, with about 83% occurring only once. This TCR derives from a man aged 55 to 69 with acute or convalescent COVID-19. The specimen sequenced was peripheral blood.

The CDR3 spells CASTPRGDIQYF. Written as DNA, the CDR3 is TGTGCCAGCACCCCTCGGGGAGACATTCAGTACTTC. J is TRBJ2-4 and V is TRBV12-3 or TRBV12-4, with D maybe TRBD2 (5 bases). V shed 7 bases and J shed 8 bases, with 12 bases lying between them. The CDR3 covers 12 residues.